This passage covers 24 T cell receptor beta chains from one sample sequenced in a study of a mutant IDH1 vaccine in newly diagnosed glioma. Libraries were prepared by immunoSEQ multiplex PCR; TCRdb keeps only in-frame clonotypes and omits some of them. Of around 59,000 clones detected, approximately 91% appear once; the ten largest clones hold roughly 2.5%. Time point reported: baseline, week 1 (first vaccination visit). The treatment was: pre-vaccination baseline after standard-of-care therapy. Sequencing was performed on PBMCs, taken from a glioma patient treated with radiotherapy, temozolomide or both. These receptors all stem from a man in his forties or fifties with glioma.

V usage is TRBV5-1 and J usage is TRBJ2-5; D not certain. This CDR3 comprises 14 residues. V lost 3 bases, J lost 2 bases, and 11 bases lay in between. Germline V lookup: CDR1 SGHRS, CDR2 YFSETQ. CDR3 sequence reads: CASSWEGYQETQYF. The CDR3 region has the DNA TGCGCCAGCAGCTGGGAAGGGTATCAAGAGACCCAGTACTTC.

This sequence joins TRBV29-1 and TRBJ2-5, with D possibly TRBD2 on 7 matching bases. This CDR3 has 13 amino acids. V lost 0 bases and J lost 7, with 12 bases in between. Germline V lookup: CDR1 SQVTM, CDR2 ANQGSEA. CDR3 nucleotides: TGCAGCGTTGAAGAGGGGGGGGCGCGGACCCAGTACTTC. It specifies CSVEEGGARTQYF.

This clone was observed a few times. DNA of the CDR3: TGTGCCAGCAGCCGTCCCACAGGGGGCACTGAAGCTTTCTTT. Translating gives CASSRPTGGTEAFF. J is TRBJ1-1 and V is TRBV7-9; 8 bases are shared with TRBD1. CDR1 is SEHNR, CDR2 FQNEAQ, per germline (reference sequence). Trimming at V came to 5 bases and at J to 4 bases, leaving 6 bases not matched to a gene. The CDR3 runs 14 residues.

The chain combines TRBV29-1 with TRBJ2-2, with a weak D call TRBD2 (7 bases). In germline, CDR1 is SQVTM, CDR2 ANQGSEA. This CDR3 is built from 14 residues. V was pared by 4 bases and J by 0 bases, with 9 bases between. The CDR3 DNA follows: TGCAGCGTTGGGGGGGGGCCGAACACCGGGGAGCTGTTTTTT. Amino acids: CSVGGGPNTGELFF.

This clone was recorded only once. The chain employs TRBV5-1 and TRBJ2-6; 9 bases fit TRBD1. This CDR3 has 15 residues. Germline loops: CDR1 SGHRS, CDR2 YFSETQ. The ends lost 4 bases at V and 2 bases at J; junction bases unmatched: 1. The DNA for the CDR3 is TGCGCCAGCAGCAGGACAGGGGCTGGGGCCAACGTCCTGACTTTC. It translates to CASSRTGAGANVLTF.

This rearrangement joins TRBV6-1 to TRBJ1-1; D gene uncertain. V was pared by 3 bases and J by 2 bases, with 7 bases between. Germline V gene data show CDR1 as MNHNS and CDR2 as SASEGT. The CDR3 has 13 residues. CDR3 sequence (DNA): TGTGCCAGCAGTGACCTAGCCAACACTGAAGCTTTCTTT. Translation: CASSDLANTEAFF.

This clone was detected only once. This CDR3 is also generated by other DNA sequences in the sample. The gene calls are TRBV18 and TRBJ1-1; D unclear. The germline gives CDR1 KGHSH, CDR2 LQKENI. The CDR3 has 13 residues. Trimming removed 1 base at V and 6 bases at J, with 9 bases between. The CDR3, as DNA: TGTGCCAGCTCACCACGGAGTACACCTGAAGCTTTCTTT. Residues: CASSPRSTPEAFF. Full variable domain (outside the CDR3, taken from reference TRBV18 and TRBJ1-1): NAGVMQNPRHLVRRRGQEARLRCSPMKGHSHVYWYRQLPEEGLKFMVYLQKENIIDESGMPKERFSAEFPKEGPSILRIQQVVRGDSAAYFCASSPRSTPEAFFGQGTRLTVV.

This clone was seen once. The V call is TRBV5-1, the J call TRBJ1-5, with a tentative D call TRBD1 (5 bases). The CDR3 is made up of 13 amino acids. V lost 1 base and J lost 7, with 9 bases in between. CDR1 is SGHRS and CDR2 is YFSETQ in the germline V gene. In DNA form, the CDR3 reads TGCGCCAGCAGCTTGAGGGGTCACCAGCCCCAGCATTTT. Its translation: CASSLRGHQPQHF.

The chain combines TRBV9 with TRBJ1-2, with D perhaps matching TRBD1 (5 bases). The germline V gene has CDR1 SGDLS and CDR2 YYNGEE. V lost 1 base and J lost 1, with 8 bases in between. The CDR3 is made up of 14 amino acids. CDR3 DNA sequence: TGTGCCAGCAGCGTATCTGGGGGTAACTATGGCTACACCTTC. Translating gives CASSVSGGNYGYTF.

The chain links TRBV30 to TRBJ1-2; D not certain. Germline CDR1 GTSNPN, CDR2 SVGIG (reference sequence). Trimming removed 0 bases at V and 4 bases at J, with 12 bases between. This CDR3 contains 14 residues. The CDR3, as DNA: TGTGCCTGGAGTGTTGGCAGGCGGGCCTATGGCTACACCTTC. Translating it yields CAWSVGRRAYGYTF.

V is TRBV19 and J is TRBJ2-7; D may match TRBD1 or TRBD2 (5 bases each). The CDR3 totals 15 residues. Germline assignment: CDR1 LNHDA and CDR2 SQIVND (reference sequence). Trimming left V 6 bases short and J 6 bases short, with 21 bases between. CDR3 amino acids: CASRSSQGPYSEQYF. CDR3 sequence (DNA): TGTGCCAGTAGGAGTAGCCAGGGACCTTACAGCGAGCAGTACTTC.

The chain couples TRBV6-5 to TRBJ1-2, with TRBD1 identical over 10 bases. The CDR3 has 15 residues. Trimming cost V 2 bases and J 5 bases; bases outside gene matches: 5. Looked up from germline, CDR1 is MNHEY and CDR2 is SVGAGI. For the CDR3, the DNA is TGTGCCAGCAGTTACGCCGGGACAGGGGCATATGGCTACACCTTC. This sequence encodes CASSYAGTGAYGYTF.

The chain carries TRBV5-1 and TRBJ2-7, with D uncertain. The CDR3 runs to 14 residues. The V gene lost 3 bases and the J gene lost 3 bases, with 13 bases spanning the gap. Germline V CDR1 and CDR2: SGHRS, YFSETQ. CDR3 amino acids: CASSSLGFSYEQYF. The DNA of the CDR3 is TGCGCCAGCAGCTCCCTCGGGTTCAGCTACGAGCAGTACTTC.

The J gene is TRBJ1-3, the V gene TRBV30, with D uncertain. The CDR3 covers 11 residues. Trimming shortened V by 8 bases and J by 3 bases, and 8 bases separated the two germline ends. The germline gives CDR1 GTSNPN, CDR2 SVGIG (reference sequence). The CDR3 loop reads CARHIGNTIYF. As DNA, the CDR3 is TGTGCCCGGCACATTGGAAACACCATATATTTT.

The chain has TRBV5-1 and TRBJ2-3; D is unclear. CDR3 size: 14 residues. The V gene lost 0 bases and the J gene lost 6 bases, with 11 bases spanning the gap. Germline-derived CDR1 and CDR2 are SGHRS and YFSETQ. Here the CDR3 DNA reads TGCGCCAGCAGCTTGGCTCGACCGCAGGATACGCAGTATTTT. Its translation: CASSLARPQDTQYF.

This sequence joins TRBV7-9 and TRBJ1-2, with D possibly matching TRBD1 (5 bases). The CDR3 sequence is 13 residues long. Trimming removed 1 base at V and 4 bases at J, with 7 bases between. In germline, CDR1 is SEHNR, CDR2 FQNEAQ (reference sequence). CDR3 amino acids: CASSLGQSYGYTF. For the CDR3, the DNA is TGTGCCAGCAGCTTAGGACAGAGCTATGGCTACACCTTC. The variable domain in full, completed from reference TRBV7-9 and TRBJ1-2, reads DTGVSQNPRHKITKRGQNVTFRCDPISEHNRLYWYRQTLGQGPEFLTYFQNEAQLEKSRLLSDRFSAERPKGSFSTLEIQRTEQGDSAMYLCASSLGQSYGYTFGSGTRLTVV.

Notes on this clone: The junction departs from germline at one end; a sequencing error may be responsible. The J gene is TRBJ2-7, the V gene TRBV7-7; 11 nucleotides agree with TRBD1. Germline CDR1 reads SSHAT; CDR2 reads FNYEAQ (reference sequence). The length of the CDR3 is 14 residues. CDR3 protein: CASSRGQGANEQYF. Written as DNA, the CDR3 is TGTGCTAGCAGCCGCGGACAGGGGGCCAACGAGCAGTACTTC.

This rearrangement joins TRBV6-5 to TRBJ1-2; 8 nucleotides line up with TRBD1. After removal of 5 bases from V and 3 bases from J, the junction contained 5 bases not matched to a gene. CDR1 and CDR2 (germline): MNHEY, SVGAGI. This CDR3 is built from 14 residues. CDR3 loop: CASSPTDRDYGYTF. Here the CDR3 DNA reads TGTGCCAGCAGTCCAACGGACAGGGACTATGGCTACACCTTC.

The chain combines TRBV18 with TRBJ1-5, with D unclear. Trimming took off 8 bases at V and 4 bases at J, with 12 bases between the two ends. In germline, CDR1 is KGHSH, CDR2 LQKENI. The CDR3 is 13 amino acids. CDR3 loop: CASRPDRNQPQHF. The CDR3 DNA is TGTGCCAGCCGACCCGACCGTAATCAGCCCCAGCATTTT.

V is TRBV27 and J is TRBJ1-1; TRBD1 agrees at 7 bases. J was trimmed by 0 bases and V by 4 bases; bases with no gene match: 14. This CDR3 region has 18 residues. Looked up from germline, CDR1 is MNHEY and CDR2 is SMNVEV (reference sequence). The chain's CDR3 is CASSSTGEVHPLNTEAFF. The CDR3 DNA sequence: TGTGCCAGCAGTTCTACAGGGGAAGTACATCCATTGAACACTGAAGCTTTCTTT.

The chain carries TRBV6-6 and TRBJ1-2, with D perhaps matching TRBD1 (5 bases). There are 15 residues in the CDR3. The germline CDR1 and CDR2 sequences are MNHNY and SVGAGI (reference sequence). Trimming pared 6 bases from V and 7 bases from J, leaving 21 bases between. In DNA form, the CDR3 reads TGTGCCAGCAGCCCCTCCACGGGACGAGAGGGTGGCTACACCTTC. It codes for CASSPSTGREGGYTF.

The V call is TRBV30, the J call TRBJ2-1, with no clear D. This CDR3 region has 12 residues. CDR1 and CDR2 from the germline V gene are GTSNPN and SVGIG (reference sequence). Trimming cost V 4 bases and J 2 bases, with 6 bases left between them. The CDR3 bases are TGTGCCTGGACCAGGACCTACAATGAGCAGTTCTTC. Translation: CAWTRTYNEQFF.

The chain combines TRBV28 with TRBJ2-1; no clear D. Germline CDR1 MDHEN, CDR2 SYDVKM. The length of the CDR3 is 15 residues. V shed 3 bases and J shed 0 bases, with 9 bases lying between them. The CDR3 loop is CASSLDRSSYNEQFF. CDR3 DNA sequence: TGTGCCAGCAGTTTGGACCGAAGCTCCTACAATGAGCAGTTCTTC. Full variable domain (missing parts from reference TRBV28 and TRBJ2-1): DVKVTQSSRYLVKRTGEKVFLECVQDMDHENMFWYRQDPGLGLRLIYFSYDVKMKEKGDIPEGYSVSREKKERFSLILESASTNQTSMYLCASSLDRSSYNEQFFGPGTRLTVL.

As to this clone: At one end the junction does not follow the germline gene, possibly because of a read error. The chain carries TRBV7-7 and TRBJ2-2; D call uncertain. Germline CDR1 SSHAT, CDR2 FNYEAQ (reference sequence). The CDR3 consists of 14 residues. In DNA, the CDR3 is TGTGCTAGCAGCCCGCCGGACAACACCGGGGAGCTGTTTTTT. The encoded protein is CASSPPDNTGELFF.